The clone carrying this T cell receptor (beta chain) has at least ten counts. Its target is unknown. This CDR3 contains 14 residues. CDR1 is MNHNS and CDR2 is SASEGT in the germline V gene. Trimming left V 5 bases short and J 4 bases short, with 14 bases between. These data belong to a study of CD8 T cells in ankylosing spondylitis. TCRdb called the 5' RACE reads again in MiXCR, with one record for every CDR3 protein. The sample lists under 150,000 distinct CDR3 sequences, approximately 9.7% occurring once. Study-wide results and caveats: Among TCR beta sequences, a motif of roughly 8 highly homologous variants appeared characteristic of ankylosing spondylitis blood.

The chain joins TRBV6-1 to TRBJ1-2; perhaps TRBD1 as D (6 bases). Source material: blood, either unsorted or a sorted T cell fraction (not recorded which). The receptor was derived from a male donor with ankylosing spondylitis or in good health (not recorded which). The CDR3 loop is CASSPLQGLYGYTF. In nucleotides, the CDR3 is TGTGCCAGCAGTCCTTTACAGGGTCTCTATGGCTACACCTTC.